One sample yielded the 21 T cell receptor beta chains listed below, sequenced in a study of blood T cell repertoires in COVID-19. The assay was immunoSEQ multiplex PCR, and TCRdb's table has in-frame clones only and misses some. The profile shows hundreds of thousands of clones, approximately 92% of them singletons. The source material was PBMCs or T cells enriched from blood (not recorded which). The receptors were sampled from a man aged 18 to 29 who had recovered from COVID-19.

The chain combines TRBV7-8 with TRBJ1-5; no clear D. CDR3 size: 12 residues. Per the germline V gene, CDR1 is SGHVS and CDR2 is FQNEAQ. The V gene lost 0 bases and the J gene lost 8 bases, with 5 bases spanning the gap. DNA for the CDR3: TGTGCCAGCAGCTTAGCGAGGGAGCCCCAGCATTTT. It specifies CASSLAREPQHF.

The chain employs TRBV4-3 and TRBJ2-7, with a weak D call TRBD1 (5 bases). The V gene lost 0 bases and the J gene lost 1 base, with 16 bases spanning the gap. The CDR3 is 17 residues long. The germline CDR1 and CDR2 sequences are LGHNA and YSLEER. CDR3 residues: CASSQDFRGDRSYEQYF. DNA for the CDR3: TGCGCCAGCAGCCAAGATTTTCGCGGTGACAGATCCTACGAGCAGTACTTC.

This chain's CDR3 is CASSPHLTGPQPQHF. CDR3 nucleotides: TGTGCCAGCAGTCCCCACCTGACAGGGCCTCAGCCCCAGCATTTT. The rearrangement joins TRBV28 to TRBJ1-5; TRBD1 aligns across 7 bases. Germline-derived CDR1 and CDR2 are MDHEN and SYDVKM. Losses at the gene ends were 5 bases for V and 6 bases for J; bases not matched to a gene: 10. This CDR3 is 15 amino acids long. Supplemented by reference TRBV28 and TRBJ1-5, the full variable domain reads DVKVTQSSRYLVKRTGEKVFLECVQDMDHENMFWYRQDPGLGLRLIYFSYDVKMKEKGDIPEGYSVSREKKERFSLILESASTNQTSMYLCASSPHLTGPQPQHFGDGTRLSIL.

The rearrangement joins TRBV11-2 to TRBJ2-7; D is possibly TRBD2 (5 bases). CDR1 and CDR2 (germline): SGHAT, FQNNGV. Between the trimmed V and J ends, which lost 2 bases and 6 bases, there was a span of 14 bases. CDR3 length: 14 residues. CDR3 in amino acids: CASSLTRDRSEQYF. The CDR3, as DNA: TGTGCCAGCAGCTTAACCCGGGATCGCTCCGAGCAGTACTTC.

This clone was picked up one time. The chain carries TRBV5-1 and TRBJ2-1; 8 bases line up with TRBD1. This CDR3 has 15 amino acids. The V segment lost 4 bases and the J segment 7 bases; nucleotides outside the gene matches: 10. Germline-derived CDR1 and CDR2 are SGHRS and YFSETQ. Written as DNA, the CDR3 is TGCGCCAGCAGCCTGACACAGGGGGTGATAAATGAGCAGTTCTTC. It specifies CASSLTQGVINEQFF.

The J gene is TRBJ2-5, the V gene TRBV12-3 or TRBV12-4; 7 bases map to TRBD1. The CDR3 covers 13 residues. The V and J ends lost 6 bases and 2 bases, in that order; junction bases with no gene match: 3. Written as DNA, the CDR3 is TGTGCCAGCAGACCACAGGGGCAAGAGACCCAGTACTTC. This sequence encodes CASRPQGQETQYF.

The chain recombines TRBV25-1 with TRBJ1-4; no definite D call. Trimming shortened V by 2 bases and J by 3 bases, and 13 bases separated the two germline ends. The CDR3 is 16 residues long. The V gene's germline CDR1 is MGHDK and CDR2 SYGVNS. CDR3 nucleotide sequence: TGTGCCAGCAGTGAAGGGAGGGCACCTTCTAATGAAAAACTGTTTTTT. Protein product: CASSEGRAPSNEKLFF. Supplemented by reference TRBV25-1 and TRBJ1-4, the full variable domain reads EADIYQTPRYLVIGTGKKITLECSQTMGHDKMYWYQQDPGMELHLIHYSYGVNSTEKGDLSSESTVSRIRTEHFPLTLESARPSHTSQYLCASSEGRAPSNEKLFFGSGTQLSVL.

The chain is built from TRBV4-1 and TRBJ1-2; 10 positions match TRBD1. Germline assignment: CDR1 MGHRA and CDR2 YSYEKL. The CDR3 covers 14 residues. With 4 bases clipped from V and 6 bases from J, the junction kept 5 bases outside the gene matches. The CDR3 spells CASSPRTGGDGYTF. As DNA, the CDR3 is TGCGCCAGCAGCCCGCGGACAGGGGGTGATGGCTACACCTTC.

The CDR3 region is CASSDVTSPRSYNEQFF. The CDR3 nucleotides read TGTGCCAGCAGTGATGTGACTAGCCCCCGGTCCTACAATGAGCAGTTCTTC. This rearrangement joins TRBV2 to TRBJ2-1, with TRBD2 matching 7 bases. V gave up 3 bases and J gave up 1 base; unmatched junction bases: 9. The germline gives CDR1 SNHLY, CDR2 FYNNEI. This CDR3 contains 17 residues. Complete variable domain (other parts from reference TRBV2 and TRBJ2-1): EPEVTQTPSHQVTQMGQEVILRCVPISNHLYFYWYRQILGQKVEFLVSFYNNEISEKSEIFDDQFSVERPDGSNFTLKIRSTKLEDSAMYFCASSDVTSPRSYNEQFFGPGTRLTVL.

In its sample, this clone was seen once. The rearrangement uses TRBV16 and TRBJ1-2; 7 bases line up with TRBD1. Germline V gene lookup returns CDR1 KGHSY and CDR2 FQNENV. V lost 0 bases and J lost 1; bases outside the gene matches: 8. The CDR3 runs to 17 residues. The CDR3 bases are TGTGCCAGCAGCCAATCCCTAGCGACAGGGATTAACTATGGCTACACCTTC. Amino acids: CASSQSLATGINYGYTF.

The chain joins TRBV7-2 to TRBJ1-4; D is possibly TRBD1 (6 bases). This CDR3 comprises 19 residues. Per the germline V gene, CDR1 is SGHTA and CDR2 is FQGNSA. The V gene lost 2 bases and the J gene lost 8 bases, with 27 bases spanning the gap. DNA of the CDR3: TGTGCCAGCAGCTTACTAGGCAGGGGTACCGGTGTGAGAAAGGAAAAACTGTTTTTT. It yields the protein CASSLLGRGTGVRKEKLFF.

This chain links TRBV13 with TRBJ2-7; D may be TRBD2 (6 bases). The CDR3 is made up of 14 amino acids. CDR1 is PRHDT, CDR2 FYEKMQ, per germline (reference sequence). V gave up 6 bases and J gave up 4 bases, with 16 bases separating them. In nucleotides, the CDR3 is TGTGCCAGCAGTTATTTCGGGAGCTTTTACGAGCAGTACTTC. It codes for CASSYFGSFYEQYF.

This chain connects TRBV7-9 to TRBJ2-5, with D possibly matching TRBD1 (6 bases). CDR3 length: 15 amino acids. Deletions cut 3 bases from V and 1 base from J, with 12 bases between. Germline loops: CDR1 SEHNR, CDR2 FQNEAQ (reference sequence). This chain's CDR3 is CASSFLTGLQETQYF. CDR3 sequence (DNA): TGTGCCAGCAGCTTCCTGACAGGCCTCCAAGAGACCCAGTACTTC.

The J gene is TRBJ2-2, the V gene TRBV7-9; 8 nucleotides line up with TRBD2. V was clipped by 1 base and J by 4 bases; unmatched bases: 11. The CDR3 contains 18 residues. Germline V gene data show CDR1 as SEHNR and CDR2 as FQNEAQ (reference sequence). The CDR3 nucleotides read TGTGCCAGCAGCTTAGTAATTGATCCAGCGGGGGTCACCGGGGAGCTGTTTTTT. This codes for CASSLVIDPAGVTGELFF.

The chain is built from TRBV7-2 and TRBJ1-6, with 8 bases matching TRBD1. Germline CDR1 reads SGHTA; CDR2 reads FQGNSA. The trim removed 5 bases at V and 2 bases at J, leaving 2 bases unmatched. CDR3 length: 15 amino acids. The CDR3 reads CASSPTGAYNSPLHF. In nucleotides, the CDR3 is TGTGCCAGCAGCCCGACAGGGGCCTATAATTCACCCCTCCACTTT. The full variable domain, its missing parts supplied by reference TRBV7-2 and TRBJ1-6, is GAGVSQSPSNKVTEKGKDVELRCDPISGHTALYWYRQSLGQGLEFLIYFQGNSAPDKSGLPSDRFSAERTGGSVSTLTIQRTQQEDSAVYLCASSPTGAYNSPLHFGNGTRLTVT.

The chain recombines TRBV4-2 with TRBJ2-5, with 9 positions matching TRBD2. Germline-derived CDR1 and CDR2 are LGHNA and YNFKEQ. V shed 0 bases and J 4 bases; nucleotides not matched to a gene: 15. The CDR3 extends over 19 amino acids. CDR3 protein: CASSQERFAGGPVRETQYF. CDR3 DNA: TGTGCCAGCAGCCAAGAGAGGTTCGCGGGAGGGCCGGTGAGAGAGACCCAGTACTTC.

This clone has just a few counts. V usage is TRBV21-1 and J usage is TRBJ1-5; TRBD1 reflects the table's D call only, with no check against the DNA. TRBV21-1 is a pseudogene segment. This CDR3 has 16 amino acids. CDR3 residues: CASSNKGDRVHQPQHF. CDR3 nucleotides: TGTGCCAGCAGCAACAAGGGGGACAGGGTGCATCAGCCCCAGCATTTT.

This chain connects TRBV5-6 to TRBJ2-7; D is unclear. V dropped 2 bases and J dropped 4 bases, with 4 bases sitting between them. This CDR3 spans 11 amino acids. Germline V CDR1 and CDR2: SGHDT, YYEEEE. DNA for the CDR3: TGTGCCAGCAGCTTACATTACGAGCAGTACTTC. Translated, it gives CASSLHYEQYF.

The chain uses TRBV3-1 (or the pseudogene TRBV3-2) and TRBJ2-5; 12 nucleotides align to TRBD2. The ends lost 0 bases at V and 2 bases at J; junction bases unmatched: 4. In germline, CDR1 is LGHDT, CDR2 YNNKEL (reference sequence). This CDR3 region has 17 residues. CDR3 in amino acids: CASSQDHGTSGQETQYF. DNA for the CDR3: TGTGCCAGCAGCCAAGATCACGGGACTAGCGGGCAAGAGACCCAGTACTTC.

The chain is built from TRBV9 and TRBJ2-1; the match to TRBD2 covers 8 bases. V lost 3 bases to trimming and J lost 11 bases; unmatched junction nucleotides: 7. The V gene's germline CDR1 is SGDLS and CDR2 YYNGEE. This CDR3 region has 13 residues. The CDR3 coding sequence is TGTGCCAGCAGCGCCCCCGGGGGGGCCAAGCAGTTCTTC. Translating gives CASSAPGGAKQFF.

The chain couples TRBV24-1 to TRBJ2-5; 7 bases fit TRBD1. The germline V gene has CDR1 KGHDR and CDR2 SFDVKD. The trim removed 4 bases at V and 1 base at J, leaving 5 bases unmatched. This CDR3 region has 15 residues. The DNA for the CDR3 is TGTGCCACCAGTGAGCAGGGGACAGTCCAAGAGACCCAGTACTTC. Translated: CATSEQGTVQETQYF.